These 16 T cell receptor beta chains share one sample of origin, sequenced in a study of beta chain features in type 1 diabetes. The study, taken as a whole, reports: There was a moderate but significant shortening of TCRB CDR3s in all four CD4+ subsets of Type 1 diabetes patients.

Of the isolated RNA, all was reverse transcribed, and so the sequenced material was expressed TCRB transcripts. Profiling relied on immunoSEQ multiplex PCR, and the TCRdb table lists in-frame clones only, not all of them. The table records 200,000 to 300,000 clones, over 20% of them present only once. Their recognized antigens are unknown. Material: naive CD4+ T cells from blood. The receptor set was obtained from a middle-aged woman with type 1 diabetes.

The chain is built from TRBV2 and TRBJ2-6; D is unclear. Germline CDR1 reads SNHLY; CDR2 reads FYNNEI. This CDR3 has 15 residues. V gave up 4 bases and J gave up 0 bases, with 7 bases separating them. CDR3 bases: TGTGCCAGCAGTGCCCGGGTCTCTGGGGCCAACGTCCTGACTTTC. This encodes CASSARVSGANVLTF.

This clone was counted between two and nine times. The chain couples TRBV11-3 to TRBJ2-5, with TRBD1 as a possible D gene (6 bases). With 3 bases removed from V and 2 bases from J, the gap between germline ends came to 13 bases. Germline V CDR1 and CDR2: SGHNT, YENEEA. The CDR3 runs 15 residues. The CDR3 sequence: CASSLRQGTQETQYF. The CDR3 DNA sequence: TGTGCCAGCAGCTTGAGGCAGGGGACACAAGAGACCCAGTACTTC. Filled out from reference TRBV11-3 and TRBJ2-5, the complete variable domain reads EAGVVQSPRYKIIEKKQPVAFWCNPISGHNTLYWYLQNLGQGPELLIRYENEEAVDDSQLPKDRFSAERLKGVDSTLKIQPAELGDSAVYLCASSLRQGTQETQYFGPGTRLLVL.

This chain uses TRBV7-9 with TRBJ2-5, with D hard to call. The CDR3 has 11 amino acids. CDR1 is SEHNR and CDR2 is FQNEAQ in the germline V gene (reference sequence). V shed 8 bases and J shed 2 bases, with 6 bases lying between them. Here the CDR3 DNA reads TGTGCCAGCGCTCAGCAAGAGACCCAGTACTTC. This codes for CASAQQETQYF.

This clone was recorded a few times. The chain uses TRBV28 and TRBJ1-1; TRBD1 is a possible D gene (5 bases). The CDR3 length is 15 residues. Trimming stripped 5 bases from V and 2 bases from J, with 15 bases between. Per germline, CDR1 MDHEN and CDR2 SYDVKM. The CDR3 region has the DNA TGTGCCAGCAGTGCCCACCACAGGAGTAACACTGAAGCTTTCTTT. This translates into CASSAHHRSNTEAFF.

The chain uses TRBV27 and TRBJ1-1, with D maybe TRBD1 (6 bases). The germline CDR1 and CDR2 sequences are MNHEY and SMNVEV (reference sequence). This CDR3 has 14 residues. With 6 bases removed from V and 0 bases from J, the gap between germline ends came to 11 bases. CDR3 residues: CASRDRSMNTEAFF. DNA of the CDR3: TGTGCCAGCAGAGACAGGTCCATGAACACTGAAGCTTTCTTT.

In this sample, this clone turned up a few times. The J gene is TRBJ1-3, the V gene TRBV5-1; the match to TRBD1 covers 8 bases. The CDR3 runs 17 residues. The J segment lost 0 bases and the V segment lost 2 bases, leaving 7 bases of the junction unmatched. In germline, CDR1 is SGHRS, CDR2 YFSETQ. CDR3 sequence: CASSFNTGGFSGNTIYF. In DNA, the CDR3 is TGCGCCAGCAGCTTTAACACAGGGGGTTTCTCTGGAAACACCATATATTTT.

The CDR3 loop is CASSLQGRTTEAFF. Here the CDR3 DNA reads TGTGCCAGTAGTCTTCAGGGCCGTACCACTGAAGCTTTCTTT. This rearrangement joins TRBV19 to TRBJ1-1; maybe TRBD1 (5 bases). The CDR3 is 14 amino acids. CDR1 and CDR2 (germline): LNHDA, SQIVND (reference sequence). The germline V and J ends were trimmed by 5 bases and 4 bases, with 14 bases remaining between them.

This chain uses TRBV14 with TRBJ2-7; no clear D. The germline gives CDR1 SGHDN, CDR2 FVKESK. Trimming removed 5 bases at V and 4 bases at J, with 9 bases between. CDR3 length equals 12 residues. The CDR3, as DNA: TGTGCCAGCAGCAATCGGGTATACGAGCAGTACTTC. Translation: CASSNRVYEQYF.

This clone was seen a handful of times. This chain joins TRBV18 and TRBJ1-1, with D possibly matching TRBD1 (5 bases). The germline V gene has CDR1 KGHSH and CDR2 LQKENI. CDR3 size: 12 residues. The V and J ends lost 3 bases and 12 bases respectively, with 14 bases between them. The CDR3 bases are TGTGCCAGCTCACCGACCCAGGGAGGAACTTTCTTT. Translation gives CASSPTQGGTFF.

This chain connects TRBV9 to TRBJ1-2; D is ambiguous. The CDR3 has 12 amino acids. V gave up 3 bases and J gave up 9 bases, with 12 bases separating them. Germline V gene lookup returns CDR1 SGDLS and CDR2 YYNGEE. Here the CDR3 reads CASSGDGGRYTF. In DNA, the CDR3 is TGTGCCAGCAGCGGAGACGGCGGGCGCTACACCTTC.

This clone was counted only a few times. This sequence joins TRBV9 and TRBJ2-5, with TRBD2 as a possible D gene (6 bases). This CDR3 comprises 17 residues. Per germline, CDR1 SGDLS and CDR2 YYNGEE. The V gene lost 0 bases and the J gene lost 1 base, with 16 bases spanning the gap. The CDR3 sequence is CASSVGAGVGGQETQYF. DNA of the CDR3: TGTGCCAGCAGCGTAGGGGCCGGGGTGGGAGGCCAAGAGACCCAGTACTTC.

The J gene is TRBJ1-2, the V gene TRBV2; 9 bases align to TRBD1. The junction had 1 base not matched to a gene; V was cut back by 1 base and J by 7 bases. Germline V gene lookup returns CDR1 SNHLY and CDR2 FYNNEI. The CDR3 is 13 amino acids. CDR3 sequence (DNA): TGTGCCAGCAGTGAAGAACAGGGGGCTGGCTACACCTTC. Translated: CASSEEQGAGYTF.

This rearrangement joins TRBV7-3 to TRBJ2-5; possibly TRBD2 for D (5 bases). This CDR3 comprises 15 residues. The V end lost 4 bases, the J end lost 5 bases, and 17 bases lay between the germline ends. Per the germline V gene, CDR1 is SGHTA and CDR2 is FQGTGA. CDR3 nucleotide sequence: TGTGCCAGCAGCTCCCTTGGAGGCGCGCAGGAGACCCAGTACTTC. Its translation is CASSSLGGAQETQYF. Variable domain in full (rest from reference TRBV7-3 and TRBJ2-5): GAGVSQTPSNKVTEKGKYVELRCDPISGHTALYWYRQSLGQGPEFLIYFQGTGAADDSGLPNDRFFAVRPEGSVSTLKIQRTERGDSAVYLCASSSLGGAQETQYFGPGTRLLVL.

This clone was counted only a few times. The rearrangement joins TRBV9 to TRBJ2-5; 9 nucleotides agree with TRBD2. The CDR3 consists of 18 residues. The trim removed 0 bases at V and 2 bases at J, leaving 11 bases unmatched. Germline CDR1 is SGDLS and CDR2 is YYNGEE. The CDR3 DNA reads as TGTGCCAGCAGCGTAGCGGGCCCGGGACTAGCTGCACAAGAGACCCAGTACTTC. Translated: CASSVAGPGLAAQETQYF.

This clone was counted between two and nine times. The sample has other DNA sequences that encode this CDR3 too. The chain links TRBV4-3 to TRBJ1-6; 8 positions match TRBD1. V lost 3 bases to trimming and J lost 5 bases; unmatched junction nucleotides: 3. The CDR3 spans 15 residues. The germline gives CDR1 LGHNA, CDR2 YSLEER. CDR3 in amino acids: CASSQAGQDNSPLHF. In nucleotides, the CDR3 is TGCGCCAGCAGCCAGGCGGGACAGGATAATTCACCCCTCCACTTT.

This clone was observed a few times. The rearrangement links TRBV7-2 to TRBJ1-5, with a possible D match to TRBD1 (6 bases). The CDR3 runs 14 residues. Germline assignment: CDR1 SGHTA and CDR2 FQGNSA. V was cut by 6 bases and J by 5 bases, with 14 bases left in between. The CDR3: CASSAGQRDQPQHF. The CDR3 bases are TGTGCCAGCAGTGCAGGACAGAGAGATCAGCCCCAGCATTTT. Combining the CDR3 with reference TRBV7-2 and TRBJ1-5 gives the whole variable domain GAGVSQSPSNKVTEKGKDVELRCDPISGHTALYWYRQSLGQGLEFLIYFQGNSAPDKSGLPSDRFSAERTGGSVSTLTIQRTQQEDSAVYLCASSAGQRDQPQHFGDGTRLSIL.